The 2 T cell receptor beta chains in this list originate from one sample, sequenced in a study of Ad26.COV2.S vaccination and SARS-CoV-2 variants. Sequenced by immunoSEQ multiplex PCR; TCRdb stores in-frame clones only, minus some. Seen here are 300,000 to 350,000 clones, approximately 86% observed once, and the top ten hold about 10%. As to treatment: some 20 received Ad26.COV2.S at low or high dose, single or two shots; roughly five received placebo; per-sample allocation not given. Following the first vaccine or placebo injection, samples were taken on day 63. The sample was peripheral blood, taken in a trial of Ad26.COV2.S vaccine versus placebo. Source of these receptors: a person aged 18-65 years who received the Ad26.COV2.S COVID-19 vaccine or a placebo.

The chain employs TRBV29-1 and TRBJ2-3; 7 bases align to TRBD2. V shed 3 bases, J shed 4 bases, and the junction held 1 base outside the gene matches. Germline V CDR1 and CDR2: SQVTM, ANQGSEA. CDR3 length equals 12 residues. The CDR3 region has the DNA TGCAGCGTTGAGGGGGGGTCAGATACGCAGTATTTT. Its translation: CSVEGGSDTQYF.

The chain carries TRBV6-4 and TRBJ1-1; a weak D match, TRBD1 (5 bases). The CDR3 extends over 15 amino acids. Germline V gene sequence: CDR1 MRHNA, CDR2 SNTAGT. The ends were cut back, 8 bases at V and 2 bases at J, with 18 bases in the middle. For the CDR3, the DNA is TGTGCCAGCTCAAAGTCGGCAGGGTCAAACACTGAAGCTTTCTTT. This encodes CASSKSAGSNTEAFF.